Listed here is a single T cell receptor beta chain. Antigen unknown. This sample is part of a study of T cell responses to AZD1222 COVID-19 vaccine. Study overall: Recipients boosted at about 4 weeks or about 12 weeks are pooled.

The germline CDR1 and CDR2 sequences are SGHTA and FQGNSA. V lost 5 bases and J 0 bases, leaving 14 bases between the germline ends. The CDR3 extends over 15 amino acids. Repertoires were generated with immunoSEQ multiplex PCR, while TCRdb's copy carries only in-frame clones and drops some. The data show roughly 130,000 clones, about 90% seen once. The study, taken as a whole, reports: Across the whole spike, CD4 TCRs peaked at regions 160-218 and 743-854.

The source was peripheral blood, collected on day 0 of AZD1222 vaccination. The V gene is TRBV7-2, the J gene TRBJ2-7; D perhaps matches TRBD2 (6 bases). The TCR originated in an adult in good health. The CDR3: CASSLQAGPSYEQYF. The CDR3, as DNA: TGTGCCAGCAGCCTCCAGGCGGGGCCCTCCTACGAGCAGTACTTC.